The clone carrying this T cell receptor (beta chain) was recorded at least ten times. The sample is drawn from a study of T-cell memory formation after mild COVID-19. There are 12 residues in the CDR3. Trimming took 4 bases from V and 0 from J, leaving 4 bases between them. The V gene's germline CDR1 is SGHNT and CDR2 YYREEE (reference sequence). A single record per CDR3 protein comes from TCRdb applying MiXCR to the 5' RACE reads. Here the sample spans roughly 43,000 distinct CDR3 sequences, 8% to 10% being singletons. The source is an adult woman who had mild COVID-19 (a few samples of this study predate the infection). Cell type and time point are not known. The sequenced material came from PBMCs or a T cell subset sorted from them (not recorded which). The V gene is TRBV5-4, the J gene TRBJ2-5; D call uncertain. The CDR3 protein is CASSRYQETQYF. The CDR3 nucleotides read TGTGCCAGCAGCCGCTACCAAGAGACCCAGTACTTC.